One T cell receptor (beta chain) is described in this entry. Trimming pared 6 bases from V and 6 bases from J, leaving 11 bases between. Per germline, CDR1 MNHNS and CDR2 SASEGT. The CDR3 is 12 residues long. Libraries were prepared by immunoSEQ multiplex PCR; TCRdb keeps only in-frame clonotypes and omits some of them. The table has about 51,000 clones, 85% to 95% seen once; the top ten hold less than 0.65%. This entry is derived from a study of T cell changes during pregnancy in multiple sclerosis. The starting material was CD4+ T cells from peripheral blood mononuclear cells, obtained in the second trimester of pregnancy. The chain recombines TRBV6-1 with TRBJ1-2; unclear D gene. The source is a female donor with multiple sclerosis, enrolled in a pregnancy study. CDR3 region: CASRPGGNGYTF. As DNA, the CDR3 is TGTGCCAGCAGGCCGGGAGGAAATGGCTACACCTTC.